A single sample is the source of the 22 T cell receptor beta chains below, sequenced in a study of blood T cell repertoires in COVID-19. This table comes from immunoSEQ multiplex PCR, and its TCRdb copy is limited to in-frame clones, with some not included. There are some 270,000 clones in the sample; 70% to 90% occur only once, and 8% to 13% lies in the top ten. Specimen: peripheral blood. Receptors originate from a woman in her 70s with acute or convalescent COVID-19.

The chain recombines TRBV29-1 with TRBJ1-3, with D tentatively TRBD1 (6 bases). This CDR3 is built from 11 residues. The V and J ends lost 2 bases and 8 bases respectively, with 7 bases between them. CDR1 and CDR2 from the germline V gene are SQVTM and ANQGSEA. This chain's CDR3 is CSVESGDTIYF. CDR3 DNA sequence: TGCAGCGTTGAATCAGGGGACACCATATATTTT.

The chain has TRBV6-5 and TRBJ2-7; tentatively, D is TRBD2 (6 bases). CDR3 size: 13 residues. The germline V and J ends were trimmed by 6 bases and 5 bases, with 14 bases remaining between them. Germline V gives CDR1 MNHEY, CDR2 SVGAGI. CDR3 protein: CASSPRGKNEQYF. The CDR3 DNA follows: TGTGCCAGCAGCCCCCGCGGGAAAAACGAGCAGTACTTC.

In DNA, the CDR3 is TGTGCCAGCTCACCCCAGAGGGAACAGCCCCAGCATTTT. This codes for CASSPQREQPQHF. The gene calls are TRBV18 and TRBJ1-5; D gene uncertain. The CDR3 length is 13 residues. Germline CDR1 reads KGHSH; CDR2 reads LQKENI. V dropped 3 bases and J dropped 7 bases, with 10 bases sitting between them.

The chain carries TRBV6-5 and TRBJ1-4, with TRBD1 matching over 8 bases. The germline gives CDR1 MNHEY, CDR2 SVGAGI. Trimming cost V 6 bases and J 8 bases; bases outside gene matches: 8. The CDR3 has 14 amino acids. The DNA for the CDR3 is TGTGCCAGCAGCCTTGGACAGGGTAGGGAAAAACTGTTTTTT. Residues: CASSLGQGREKLFF.

The chain employs TRBV10-3 and TRBJ1-1; no clear D. CDR1 is ENHRY and CDR2 is SYGVKD in the germline V gene. Trimming cost V 4 bases and J 4 bases, with 13 bases left between them. The CDR3 is 14 residues long. The CDR3: CAISGPGSSTEAFF. The CDR3 nucleotides are TGTGCCATCAGTGGTCCGGGATCGAGCACTGAAGCTTTCTTT.

The rearrangement joins TRBV4-2 to TRBJ1-1; D possibly corresponds to TRBD1 (6 bases). The V end was cut by 0 bases, the J end by 3 bases, with 14 bases between. The CDR3 is 16 residues long. Germline V gives CDR1 LGHNA, CDR2 YNFKEQ. CDR3 residues: CASSQEAGQGYTEAFF. CDR3 sequence (DNA): TGTGCCAGCAGCCAAGAAGCTGGGCAGGGGTACACTGAAGCTTTCTTT.

This clone was seen at least ten times. This chain joins TRBV9 and TRBJ1-1; 8 positions agree with TRBD1. Trimming cost V 2 bases and J 5 bases; bases outside gene matches: 5. The CDR3 is made up of 14 amino acids. Germline V CDR1 and CDR2: SGDLS, YYNGEE. The CDR3 region has the DNA TGTGCCAGCAGCGTTCGGACAGGGCGGACTGAAGCTTTCTTT. Protein product: CASSVRTGRTEAFF.

The chain uses TRBV27 and TRBJ2-3; TRBD2 matches at 7 bases. This CDR3 is built from 14 residues. Per the germline V gene, CDR1 is MNHEY and CDR2 is SMNVEV (reference sequence). V shed 3 bases and J 8 bases; nucleotides not matched to a gene: 8. This CDR3 is CASSLGTIGSTQYF. For the CDR3, the DNA is TGTGCCAGCAGTTTGGGGACTATTGGGTCTACGCAGTATTTT.

This chain uses TRBV5-4 with TRBJ1-2; 7 bases line up with TRBD1. Trimming cost V 6 bases and J 7 bases; bases outside gene matches: 21. Germline loops: CDR1 SGHNT, CDR2 YYREEE (reference sequence). The CDR3 has 17 amino acids. This CDR3 reads CASTSGGSTGPVFGYTF. As DNA, the CDR3 is TGTGCCAGCACCTCTGGAGGTTCGACAGGGCCCGTTTTTGGCTACACCTTC.

The chain carries TRBV5-1 and TRBJ1-4, with 9 bases identical to TRBD1. This CDR3 spans 14 amino acids. Trimming took 3 bases from V and 8 from J; bases not matched to a gene: 5. Germline-derived CDR1 and CDR2 are SGHRS and YFSETQ. The CDR3 loop reads CASSSGQGSEKLFF. Written as DNA, the CDR3 is TGCGCCAGCAGCTCGGGACAGGGCAGCGAAAAACTGTTTTTT.

The V call is TRBV5-5, the J call TRBJ2-7, with D maybe TRBD1 (6 bases). Germline lookup yields CDR1 SGHKS and CDR2 YYEKEE (reference sequence). With 4 bases removed from V and 7 bases from J, the gap between germline ends came to 18 bases. The CDR3 runs to 14 residues. In DNA form, the CDR3 reads TGTGCCAGCAGCCTGAACAGGGCCCCGGGGGAGCAGTACTTC. This translates into CASSLNRAPGEQYF.

This chain uses TRBV27 with TRBJ2-5, with D possibly TRBD1 on 6 matching bases. Per the germline V gene, CDR1 is MNHEY and CDR2 is SMNVEV (reference sequence). The CDR3 runs to 15 residues. V lost 5 bases, J lost 1 base, and 14 bases lay in between. In nucleotides, the CDR3 is TGTGCCAGCAGTCGAACCACAGGGCCCCAAGAGACCCAGTACTTC. This gives the protein CASSRTTGPQETQYF.

The chain carries TRBV19 and TRBJ1-5, with TRBD1 matching over 11 bases. The CDR3 sequence is 16 residues long. The V gene end was trimmed by 7 bases and the J gene end by 6 bases; junction bases not matched to a gene: 11. CDR1 is LNHDA, CDR2 SQIVND, per germline (reference sequence). In DNA, the CDR3 is TGTGCCAGTACTCCCCGGGACAGGGGGATTGTTCAGCCCCAGCATTTT. Residues: CASTPRDRGIVQPQHF.

The CDR3 reads CSASPASEAFF. The CDR3 nucleotides read TGCAGTGCTAGCCCCGCGAGTGAAGCTTTCTTT. The chain employs TRBV20-1 and TRBJ1-1; D remains unclear. V dropped 3 bases and J dropped 7 bases, with 9 bases sitting between them. Germline V CDR1 and CDR2: DFQATT, SNEGSKA (reference sequence). This CDR3 has 11 amino acids.

The CDR3 sequence is CASSNRRGGSTEAFF. The CDR3 DNA is TGTGCCAGCAGTAATCGACGGGGCGGGAGCACTGAAGCTTTCTTT. This chain connects TRBV6-5 to TRBJ1-1; maybe TRBD1 (5 bases). The CDR3 extends over 15 amino acids. V shed 5 bases and J shed 4 bases, with 17 bases lying between them. Germline V gene sequence: CDR1 MNHEY, CDR2 SVGAGI.

This chain joins TRBV27 and TRBJ1-1; weak D call: TRBD1 (6 bases). Germline CDR1 MNHEY, CDR2 SMNVEV (reference sequence). CDR3 size: 14 residues. The V end was cut by 2 bases, the J end by 0 bases, with 7 bases between. The CDR3 is CASSLRGMNTEAFF. The CDR3 DNA sequence: TGTGCCAGCAGTTTAAGGGGGATGAACACTGAAGCTTTCTTT.

V usage is TRBV12-3 or TRBV12-4 and J usage is TRBJ1-5, with no clear D. The CDR3 runs to 13 residues. Trimming shortened V by 6 bases and J by 4 bases, and 10 bases separated the two germline ends. The CDR3 is CASSLEINQPQHF. CDR3 DNA: TGTGCCAGCAGCCTTGAGATTAATCAGCCCCAGCATTTT.

This rearrangement joins TRBV11-2 to TRBJ1-2; D is ambiguous. V was shortened by 3 bases and J by 8 bases, with 10 bases between the two germline ends. This CDR3 is 12 amino acids long. The germline gives CDR1 SGHAT, CDR2 FQNNGV. The CDR3 loop is CASSLEAGGYTF. The CDR3 nucleotides read TGTGCCAGCAGCTTGGAGGCGGGCGGCTACACCTTC.

This chain uses TRBV25-1 with TRBJ1-1, with D tentatively TRBD1 (6 bases). This CDR3 contains 13 residues. V was shortened by 6 bases and J by 5 bases, with 13 bases between the two germline ends. Germline-derived CDR1 and CDR2 are MGHDK and SYGVNS. As DNA, the CDR3 is TGTGCCAGCAGCCCAGGGGTCGCAACTGAAGCTTTCTTT. Translation gives CASSPGVATEAFF.

J is TRBJ2-5 and V is TRBV5-1, with 8 bases fitting TRBD2. Germline V gene lookup returns CDR1 SGHRS and CDR2 YFSETQ. V lost 5 bases to trimming and J lost 4 bases; unmatched junction nucleotides: 10. The CDR3 is made up of 15 amino acids. CDR3 loop: CASSFSGGGRETQYF. In DNA, the CDR3 is TGCGCCAGCAGTTTCAGCGGGGGAGGAAGAGAGACCCAGTACTTC.

The chain combines TRBV27 with TRBJ2-1; 7 bases are shared with TRBD2. The V gene end was trimmed by 2 bases and the J gene end by 7 bases; junction bases not matched to a gene: 17. Germline lookup yields CDR1 MNHEY and CDR2 SMNVEV (reference sequence). The CDR3 is 18 residues long. The DNA for the CDR3 is TGTGCCAGCAGTTTAGTTTCCCTCAATGCCTGGGGGGGGAATGAGCAGTTCTTC. Amino acid sequence: CASSLVSLNAWGGNEQFF.

This clone was recorded only once. The chain is built from TRBV6-1 and TRBJ2-2; 9 bases line up with TRBD2. With 3 bases clipped from V and 1 base from J, the junction kept 3 bases outside the gene matches. Germline V gene data show CDR1 as MNHNS and CDR2 as SASEGT. This CDR3 contains 16 residues. The CDR3 DNA reads TGTGCCAGCAGTGAGCGGGGGGGCTTGAACACCGGGGAGCTGTTTTTT. Protein sequence: CASSERGGLNTGELFF.